The rows below give T cell receptor beta chains drawn from one sample of a study of vaccination and CD4 T cells after COVID-19. For these TCRs, the target antigens are not known. TCRdb re-called the PCR reads with MiXCR, one entry per CDR3 protein. The table shows 12,000 to 15,000 distinct CDR3 sequences, with about 32% occurring only once. Sequenced: cultured CD4+ T cells from blood. Source of these receptors: a human donor with COVID-19. Each CDR3 is given with its conserved first and last residue. A D gene is named only where the DNA matches it firmly. Some rows mark clone size as missing; the rest say once, few, many or name a class of expanded clone.

D	V	size	J	CDR3	DNA
.	TRBV20-1	few	TRBJ1-4	CSASQAPIEKLFF	TGCAGTGCGTCACAGGCGCCAATTGAAAAACTGTTTTTT
.	TRBV10-3	.	TRBJ1-1	CAVAGRGGSEAFF	TGTGCCGTCGCGGGGAGGGGGGGTTCGGAAGCTTTCTTT
.	TRBV6-5	.	TRBJ1-2	CASSYGGDGWNYGYTF	TGTGCCAGCAGTTATGGGGGGGACGGGTGGAACTATGGCTACACCTTC
TRBD1	TRBV5-8	few	TRBJ2-3	CASSPRTGGITDTQYF	TGTGCCAGCAGCCCACGGACAGGGGGAATTACAGATACGCAGTATTTT
.	TRBV7-7	few	TRBJ2-5	CASSDGAGAGETQYF	TGTGCTAGCAGCGACGGGGCAGGGGCGGGCGAGACCCAGTACTTC
.	TRBV20-1	.	TRBJ2-5	CSAGWQQETQYF	TGCAGTGCTGGCTGGCAACAAGAGACCCAGTACTTC
.	TRBV6-1	.	TRBJ2-3	CASSPGRGRGTTDTQYF	TGTGCCAGCAGCCCAGGACGGGGGCGGGGGACCACAGATACGCAGTATTTT
.	TRBV16	.	TRBJ2-2	CASSQSSLRTGELFF	TGTGCCAGCAGCCAATCTAGCCTGAGGACCGGGGAGCTGTTTTTT
.	TRBV6-1	.	TRBJ1-3	CASSRDRVGNTIYF	TGTGCCAGCAGCCGAGACAGAGTTGGAAACACCATATATTTT
.	TRBV25-1	.	TRBJ2-1	CASTPGAEGSYNEQFF	TGTGCCAGCACCCCTGGGGCAGAAGGCTCCTACAATGAGCAGTTCTTC
TRBD1	TRBV6-1	.	TRBJ2-3	CASKPGQVVPDTQYF	TGTGCCAGCAAACCGGGACAGGTGGTACCAGATACGCAGTATTTT
.	TRBV6-2/TRBV6-3	medium-sized	TRBJ1-1	CASSYLRNTEAFF	TGTGCCAGCAGTTACTTGCGGAACACTGAAGCTTTCTTT
.	TRBV2	.	TRBJ1-5	CASSDWGRNQPQHF	TGTGCCAGCAGTGACTGGGGACGGAATCAGCCCCAGCATTTT
.	TRBV25-1	.	TRBJ2-2	CTSSARSGYTGELFF	TGTACCAGCAGTGCCCGAAGCGGCTACACCGGGGAGCTGTTTTTT
TRBD1	TRBV19	.	TRBJ1-4	CASTMSRGRVEKLFF	TGTGCCAGTACCATGTCCAGGGGGCGCGTTGAAAAACTGTTTTTT
.	TRBV5-1	.	TRBJ2-6	CASSQVAGANVLTF	TGCGCCAGCAGCCAGGTGGCTGGGGCCAACGTCCTGACTTTC
.	TRBV7-9	once	TRBJ2-5	CASSLPGVETQYF	TGTGCCAGCAGCTTACCAGGGGTGGAGACCCAGTACTTC
TRBD1	TRBV4-3	.	TRBJ2-7	CASSQDPGQGAYEQYF	TGCGCCAGCAGCCAAGACCCCGGACAGGGGGCTTACGAGCAGTACTTC
TRBD1	TRBV15	few	TRBJ1-2	CATSGTPTGYGYTF	TGTGCCACCAGCGGGACCCCGACAGGGTACGGCTACACCTTC
.	TRBV4-3	.	TRBJ2-7	CASSQDGGQGGGEQYF	TGCGCCAGCAGCCAAGATGGGGGCCAGGGTGGTGGCGAGCAGTACTTC
.	TRBV27	few	TRBJ1-4	CASSSLRVQREKLFF	TGTGCCAGCAGCTCCCTCAGGGTTCAACGGGAAAAACTGTTTTTT
.	TRBV15	medium-sized	TRBJ1-2	CATSRGTGQGKGYTF	TGTGCCACCAGCAGAGGGACGGGGCAGGGGAAGGGCTACACCTTC
.	TRBV20-1	.	TRBJ2-5	CSASFRGWTKTQYF	TGCAGTGCTAGTTTCCGGGGGTGGACGAAGACCCAGTACTTC
.	TRBV12-3/TRBV12-4	once	TRBJ1-1	CASRTTAGSGEAFF	TGTGCCAGCAGAACCACCGCAGGGTCCGGTGAAGCTTTCTTT
TRBD1	TRBV2	few	TRBJ2-7	CASSGGQGSAYEQYF	TGTGCCAGCAGTGGCGGACAGGGATCGGCCTACGAGCAGTACTTC
TRBD1	TRBV27	.	TRBJ2-1	CASSSTGQGAYNEQFF	TGTGCCAGCAGTTCCACGGGACAGGGGGCTTACAATGAGCAGTTCTTC
TRBD1	TRBV15	.	TRBJ1-4	CATSTRDREEKLFF	TGTGCCACCAGCACTCGGGACAGGGAGGAAAAACTGTTTTTT
.	TRBV12-3/TRBV12-4	few	TRBJ1-5	CASTTRNSNQPQHF	TGTGCCAGCACGACGAGAAATAGCAATCAGCCCCAGCATTTT
.	TRBV2	.	TRBJ2-7	CASSEGGYQDEQYF	TGTGCCAGCAGTGAAGGGGGGTACCAAGACGAGCAGTACTTC
TRBD1	TRBV5-4	few	TRBJ1-1	CASKRFRDRGISEAFF	TGTGCCAGCAAAAGGTTCCGGGACAGGGGGATATCTGAAGCTTTCTTT
.	TRBV28	.	TRBJ1-4	CASSSGLRDSEKLFF	TGTGCCAGCAGTTCGGGGCTCAGAGACAGCGAAAAACTGTTTTTT
.	TRBV7-8	few	TRBJ1-2	CASSLDEGYYTF	TGTGCCAGCAGCTTAGACGAGGGTTACTACACCTTC
.	TRBV6-1	.	TRBJ1-2	CASSEMGSGGYTF	TGTGCCAGCAGTGAAATGGGTAGTGGTGGCTACACCTTC
.	TRBV11-1	.	TRBJ2-2	CASSLMDTGELFF	TGTGCCAGCAGCTTAATGGACACCGGGGAGCTGTTTTTT
.	TRBV27	.	TRBJ2-5	CASSLSQGPQETQYF	TGTGCCAGCAGTTTATCCCAGGGCCCCCAAGAGACCCAGTACTTC
.	TRBV5-6	few	TRBJ1-1	CASSLSPVLNTEAFF	TGTGCCAGCAGCTTATCCCCAGTTTTGAACACTGAAGCTTTCTTT
TRBD2	TRBV4-3	.	TRBJ2-4	CASSQDLSGGSAKNIQYF	TGCGCCAGCAGCCAAGATCTGTCCGGGGGGTCAGCCAAAAACATTCAGTACTTC
.	TRBV6-1	few	TRBJ1-6	CAISPPGRGSPLHF	TGTGCCATCTCACCGCCAGGGAGAGGATCACCCCTCCACTTT
.	TRBV28	.	TRBJ2-2	CASSLGRASTGELFF	TGTGCCAGCAGTTTAGGCAGGGCGAGCACCGGGGAGCTGTTTTTT
.	TRBV20-1	few	TRBJ2-4	CSGWFGGPTKNIQYF	TGCAGTGGGTGGTTTGGGGGGCCTACCAAAAACATTCAGTACTTC
.	TRBV5-6	.	TRBJ2-5	CASSLSVQETQYF	TGTGCCAGCAGCTTGAGCGTCCAAGAGACCCAGTACTTC
TRBD1	TRBV4-2	.	TRBJ2-7	CASSLVGTADEQYF	TGTGCCAGCAGCCTTGTCGGGACAGCGGACGAGCAGTACTTC
.	TRBV6-2/TRBV6-3	few	TRBJ1-5	CASSYSRGNQPQHF	TGTGCCAGCAGTTACTCCAGGGGCAATCAGCCCCAGCATTTT
TRBD1	TRBV24-1	.	TRBJ2-1	CATSDSGGTYNEQFF	TGTGCCACCAGTGATTCAGGGGGAACCTACAATGAGCAGTTCTTC
.	TRBV6-2/TRBV6-3	few	TRBJ1-2	CASSYKNNYGYTF	TGTGCCAGCAGTTACAAGAATAACTATGGCTACACCTTC
TRBD2	TRBV9	.	TRBJ2-5	CASSVGGSGYTQYF	TGTGCCAGCAGCGTAGGGGGTAGCGGGTATACCCAGTACTTC
.	TRBV9	.	TRBJ1-3	CASSVDTGNTIYF	TGTGCCAGCAGCGTAGACACCGGAAACACCATATATTTT
.	TRBV6-1	few	TRBJ2-7	CASTKNTGSYEQYF	TGTGCCAGCACCAAGAATACAGGTTCCTACGAGCAGTACTTC
.	TRBV19	.	TRBJ1-1	CASSIDRGGLNTEAFF	TGTGCCAGTAGTATAGATCGGGGGGGACTGAACACTGAAGCTTTCTTT
TRBD2	TRBV19	.	TRBJ2-7	CASRRTSGGQYEQYF	TGTGCCAGTAGGCGAACTAGCGGGGGACAATACGAGCAGTACTTC
TRBD2	TRBV6-2/TRBV6-3	.	TRBJ2-5	CASSGLAGRYQETQYF	TGTGCCAGCAGTGGCCTAGCGGGGCGCTACCAAGAGACCCAGTACTTC
TRBD1	TRBV19	.	TRBJ1-1	CASIPTGGYTEAFF	TGTGCCAGTATTCCGACAGGGGGCTACACTGAAGCTTTCTTT
TRBD1	TRBV2	.	TRBJ1-6	CASSTGQGRSPLHF	TGTGCCAGCAGTACGGGACAGGGGAGGTCACCCCTCCACTTT
.	TRBV5-4	.	TRBJ1-2	CASSLALAAADYGYTF	TGTGCCAGCAGCTTGGCCCTTGCGGCAGCTGACTATGGCTACACCTTC
.	TRBV12-5	.	TRBJ1-2	CASGLGSYTF	TGTGCTAGTGGTTTAGGCAGCTACACCTTC
.	TRBV4-2	few	TRBJ1-5	CASAGGGANQPQHF	TGTGCCAGCGCGGGCGGGGGGGCAAATCAGCCCCAGCATTTT
.	TRBV5-8	.	TRBJ2-1	CASSLVEGKSYNEQFF	TGTGCCAGCAGCTTGGTCGAGGGGAAATCCTACAATGAGCAGTTCTTC